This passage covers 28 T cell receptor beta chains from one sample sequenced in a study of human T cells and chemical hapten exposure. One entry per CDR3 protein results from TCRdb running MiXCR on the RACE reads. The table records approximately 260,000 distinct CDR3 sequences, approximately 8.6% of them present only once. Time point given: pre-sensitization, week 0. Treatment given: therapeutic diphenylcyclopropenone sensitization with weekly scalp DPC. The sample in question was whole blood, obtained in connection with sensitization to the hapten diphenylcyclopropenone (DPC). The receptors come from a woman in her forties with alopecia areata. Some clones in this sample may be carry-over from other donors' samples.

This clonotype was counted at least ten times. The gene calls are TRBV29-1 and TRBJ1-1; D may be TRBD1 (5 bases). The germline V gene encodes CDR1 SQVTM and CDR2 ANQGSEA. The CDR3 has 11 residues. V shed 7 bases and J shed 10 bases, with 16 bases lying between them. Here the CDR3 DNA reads TGCAGCGGTCGGGACGGCGGGGTAGCTTTCTTT. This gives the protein CSGRDGGVAFF.

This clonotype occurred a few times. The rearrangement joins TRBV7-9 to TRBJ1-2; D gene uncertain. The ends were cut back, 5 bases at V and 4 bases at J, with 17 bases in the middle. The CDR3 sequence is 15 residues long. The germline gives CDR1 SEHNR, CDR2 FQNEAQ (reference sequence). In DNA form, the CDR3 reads TGTGCCAGCAGCCCTCAGGTGGCGTTGGGCTATGGCTACACCTTC. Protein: CASSPQVALGYGYTF.

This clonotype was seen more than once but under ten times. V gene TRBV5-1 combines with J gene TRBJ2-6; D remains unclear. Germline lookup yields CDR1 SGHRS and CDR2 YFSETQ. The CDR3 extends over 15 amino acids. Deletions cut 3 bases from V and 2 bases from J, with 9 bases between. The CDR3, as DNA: TGCGCCAGCAGCTCTTTTAGTCCTGGGGCCAACGTCCTGACTTTC. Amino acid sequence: CASSSFSPGANVLTF. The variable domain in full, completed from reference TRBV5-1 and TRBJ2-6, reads KAGVTQTPRYLIKTRGQQVTLSCSPISGHRSVSWYQQTPGQGLQFLFEYFSETQRNKGNFPGRFSGRQFSNSRSEMNVSTLELGDSALYLCASSSFSPGANVLTFGAGSRLTVL.

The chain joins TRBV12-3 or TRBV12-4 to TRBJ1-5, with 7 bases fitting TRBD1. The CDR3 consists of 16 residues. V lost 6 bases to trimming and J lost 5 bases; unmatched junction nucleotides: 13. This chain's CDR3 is CASSTLTGRWDQPQHF. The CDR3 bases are TGTGCCAGCAGCACCCTGACAGGGAGGTGGGATCAGCCCCAGCATTTT.

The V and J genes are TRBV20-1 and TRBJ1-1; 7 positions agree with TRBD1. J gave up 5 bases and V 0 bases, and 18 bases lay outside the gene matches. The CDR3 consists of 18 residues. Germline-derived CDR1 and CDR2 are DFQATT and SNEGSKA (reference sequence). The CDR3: CSARDQPTKTGRWTEAFF. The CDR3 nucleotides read TGCAGTGCTAGAGATCAGCCCACTAAGACAGGGCGATGGACTGAAGCTTTCTTT.

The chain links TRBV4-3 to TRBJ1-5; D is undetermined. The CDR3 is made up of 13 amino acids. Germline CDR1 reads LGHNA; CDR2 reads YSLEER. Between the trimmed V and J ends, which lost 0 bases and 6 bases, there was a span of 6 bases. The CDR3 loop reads CASSQDGLQPQHF. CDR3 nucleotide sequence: TGCGCCAGCAGCCAAGACGGGCTTCAGCCCCAGCATTTT.

CDR3 DNA: TGCGCCAGCAGCTTGGAGGCAGGGCACCACGAGCAGTACTTC. Protein product: CASSLEAGHHEQYF. The chain carries TRBV5-1 and TRBJ2-7, with D maybe TRBD1 (5 bases). The CDR3 has 14 residues. CDR1 and CDR2 from the germline V gene are SGHRS and YFSETQ. Trimming pared 0 bases from V and 5 bases from J, leaving 12 bases between.

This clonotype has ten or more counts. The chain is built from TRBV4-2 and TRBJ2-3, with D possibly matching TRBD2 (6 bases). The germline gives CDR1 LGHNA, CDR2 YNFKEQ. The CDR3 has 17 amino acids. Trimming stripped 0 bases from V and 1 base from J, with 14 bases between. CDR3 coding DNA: TGTGCCAGCAGCCAAGATGGGGGGAGGCTTGGCACAGATACGCAGTATTTT. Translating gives CASSQDGGRLGTDTQYF.

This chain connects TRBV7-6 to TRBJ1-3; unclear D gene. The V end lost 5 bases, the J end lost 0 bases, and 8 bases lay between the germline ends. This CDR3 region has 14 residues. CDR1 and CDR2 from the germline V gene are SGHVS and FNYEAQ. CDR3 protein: CASSLTVSGNTIYF. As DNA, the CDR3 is TGTGCCAGCAGCCTGACCGTCTCTGGAAACACCATATATTTT.

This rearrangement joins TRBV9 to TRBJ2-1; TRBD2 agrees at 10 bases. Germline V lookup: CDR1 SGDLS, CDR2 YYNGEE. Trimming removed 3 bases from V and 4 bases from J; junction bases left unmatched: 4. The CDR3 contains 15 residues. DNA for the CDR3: TGTGCCAGCAGCGCACTAGCGGGACTGTACAATGAGCAGTTCTTC. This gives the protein CASSALAGLYNEQFF.

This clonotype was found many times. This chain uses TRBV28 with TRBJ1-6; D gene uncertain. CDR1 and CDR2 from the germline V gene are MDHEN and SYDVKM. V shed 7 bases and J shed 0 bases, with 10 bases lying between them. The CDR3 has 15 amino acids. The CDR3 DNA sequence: TGTGCCAGCAACCAGTTTTTCTCCTATAATTCACCCCTCCACTTT. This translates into CASNQFFSYNSPLHF.

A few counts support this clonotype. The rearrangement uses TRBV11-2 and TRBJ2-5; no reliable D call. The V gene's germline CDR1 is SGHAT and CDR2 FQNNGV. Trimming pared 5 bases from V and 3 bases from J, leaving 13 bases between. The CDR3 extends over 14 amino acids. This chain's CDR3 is CASSPLPPEETQYF. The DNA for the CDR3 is TGTGCCAGCAGCCCTCTACCACCTGAAGAGACCCAGTACTTC.

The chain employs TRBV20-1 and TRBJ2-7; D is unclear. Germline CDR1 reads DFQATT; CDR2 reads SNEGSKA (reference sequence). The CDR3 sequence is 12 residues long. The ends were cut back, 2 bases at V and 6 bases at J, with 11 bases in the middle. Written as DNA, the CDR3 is TGCAGTGCTAGACGCCAGGTAGGCGAGCAGTACTTC. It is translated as CSARRQVGEQYF.

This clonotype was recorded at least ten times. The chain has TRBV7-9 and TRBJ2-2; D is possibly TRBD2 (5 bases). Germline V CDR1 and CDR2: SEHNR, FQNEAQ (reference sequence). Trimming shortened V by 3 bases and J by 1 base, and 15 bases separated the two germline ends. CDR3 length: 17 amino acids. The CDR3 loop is CASSFDLSDWNTGELFF. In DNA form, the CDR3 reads TGTGCCAGCAGCTTTGATCTGTCGGACTGGAACACCGGGGAGCTGTTTTTT.

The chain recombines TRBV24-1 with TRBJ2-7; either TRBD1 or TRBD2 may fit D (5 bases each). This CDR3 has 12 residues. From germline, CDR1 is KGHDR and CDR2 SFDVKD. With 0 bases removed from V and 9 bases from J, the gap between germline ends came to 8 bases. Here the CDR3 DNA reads TGTGCCACCAGTGATTTGAAGAGGGGGCAGTACTTC. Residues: CATSDLKRGQYF.

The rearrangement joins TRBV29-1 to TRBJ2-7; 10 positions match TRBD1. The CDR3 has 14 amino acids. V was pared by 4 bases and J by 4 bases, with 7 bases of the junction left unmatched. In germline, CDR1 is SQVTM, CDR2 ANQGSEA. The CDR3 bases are TGCAGCGTTGCGATCGGACAGGGGGGATACGAGCAGTACTTC. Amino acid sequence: CSVAIGQGGYEQYF.

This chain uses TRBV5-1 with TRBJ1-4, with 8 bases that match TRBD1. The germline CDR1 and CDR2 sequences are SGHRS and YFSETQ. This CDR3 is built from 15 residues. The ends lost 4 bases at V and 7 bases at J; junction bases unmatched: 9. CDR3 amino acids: CASSGRTGRGEKLFF. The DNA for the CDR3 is TGCGCCAGCAGCGGGCGGACAGGGAGAGGTGAAAAACTGTTTTTT.

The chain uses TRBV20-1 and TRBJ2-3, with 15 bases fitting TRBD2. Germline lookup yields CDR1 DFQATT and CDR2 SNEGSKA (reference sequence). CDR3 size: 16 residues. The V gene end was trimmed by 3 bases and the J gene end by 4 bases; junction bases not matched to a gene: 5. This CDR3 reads CSASTWTSGRADTQYF. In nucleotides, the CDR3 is TGCAGTGCTAGTACCTGGACTAGCGGGAGGGCAGATACGCAGTATTTT.

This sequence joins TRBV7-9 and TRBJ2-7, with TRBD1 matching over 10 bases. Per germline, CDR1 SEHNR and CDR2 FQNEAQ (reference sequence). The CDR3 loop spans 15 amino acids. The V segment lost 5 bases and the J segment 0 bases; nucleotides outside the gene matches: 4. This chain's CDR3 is CASSPWTGGSYEQYF. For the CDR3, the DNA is TGTGCCAGCAGCCCATGGACAGGGGGCTCCTACGAGCAGTACTTC. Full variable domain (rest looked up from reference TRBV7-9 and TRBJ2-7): DTGVSQNPRHKITKRGQNVTFRCDPISEHNRLYWYRQTLGQGPEFLTYFQNEAQLEKSRLLSDRFSAERPKGSFSTLEIQRTEQGDSAMYLCASSPWTGGSYEQYFGPGTRLTVT.

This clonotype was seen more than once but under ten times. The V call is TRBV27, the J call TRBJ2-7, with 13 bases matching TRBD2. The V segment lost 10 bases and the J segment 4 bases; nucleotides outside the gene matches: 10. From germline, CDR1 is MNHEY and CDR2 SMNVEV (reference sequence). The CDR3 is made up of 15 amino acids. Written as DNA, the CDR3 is TGTGCCACACAACTAGCGGGAGGGCCAAAGTACGAGCAGTACTTC. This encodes CATQLAGGPKYEQYF.

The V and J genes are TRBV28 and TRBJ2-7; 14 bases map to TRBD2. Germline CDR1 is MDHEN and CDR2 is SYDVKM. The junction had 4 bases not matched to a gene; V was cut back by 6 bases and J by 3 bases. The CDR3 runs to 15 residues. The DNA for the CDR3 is TGTGCCAGCAGATTAGGGACTAGCGGGAGCTACGAGCAGTACTTC. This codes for CASRLGTSGSYEQYF.

This chain's CDR3 is CASSYDSLNQPQHF. The CDR3 DNA follows: TGTGCCAGCAGTTACGACAGCCTCAATCAGCCCCAGCATTTT. The chain links TRBV6-6 to TRBJ1-5; D might be TRBD1 (5 bases). Germline values: CDR1 MNHNY, CDR2 SVGAGI (reference sequence). This CDR3 has 14 amino acids. V lost 2 bases, J lost 3 bases, and 8 bases lay in between.

The CDR3 bases are TGTGCCAGCAGCGTGAGCGGACTAGCGGGAGGGCCGGTAGCCCTGTTCTTC. It yields the protein CASSVSGLAGGPVALFF. V and J are TRBV7-9 and TRBJ2-1, with 15 bases fitting TRBD2. The J segment lost 15 bases and the V segment lost 5 bases, leaving 17 bases of the junction unmatched. The CDR3 is 17 residues long. The V gene's germline CDR1 is SEHNR and CDR2 FQNEAQ (reference sequence). Complete variable domain (other parts from reference TRBV7-9 and TRBJ2-1): DTGVSQNPRHKITKRGQNVTFRCDPISEHNRLYWYRQTLGQGPEFLTYFQNEAQLEKSRLLSDRFSAERPKGSFSTLEIQRTEQGDSAMYLCASSVSGLAGGPVALFFGPGTRLTVL.

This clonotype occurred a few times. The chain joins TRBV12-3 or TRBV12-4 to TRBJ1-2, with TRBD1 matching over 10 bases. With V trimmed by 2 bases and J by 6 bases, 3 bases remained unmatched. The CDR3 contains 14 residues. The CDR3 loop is CASSLRGQGHGYTF. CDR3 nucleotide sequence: TGTGCCAGCAGTTTAAGGGGACAGGGGCATGGCTACACCTTC.

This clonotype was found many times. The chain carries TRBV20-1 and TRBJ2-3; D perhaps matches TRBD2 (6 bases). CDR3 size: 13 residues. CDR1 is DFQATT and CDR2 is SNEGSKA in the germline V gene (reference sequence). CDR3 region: CSANRGIKDTQYF. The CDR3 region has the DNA TGCAGCGCAAACCGGGGGATCAAGGATACGCAGTATTTT.

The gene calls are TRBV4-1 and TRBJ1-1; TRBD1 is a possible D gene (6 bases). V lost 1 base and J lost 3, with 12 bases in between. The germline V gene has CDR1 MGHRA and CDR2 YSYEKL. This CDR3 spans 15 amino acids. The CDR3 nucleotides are TGCGCCAGCAGCCAAGTCGGACAGTTCTACACTGAAGCTTTCTTT. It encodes CASSQVGQFYTEAFF.

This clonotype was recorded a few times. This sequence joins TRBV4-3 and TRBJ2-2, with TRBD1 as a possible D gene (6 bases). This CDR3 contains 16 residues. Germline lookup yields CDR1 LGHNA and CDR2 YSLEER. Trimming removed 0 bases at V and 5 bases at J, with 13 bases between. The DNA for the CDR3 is TGCGCCAGCAGCCAAGATTCAGGGGTAGGGACCGGGGAGCTGTTTTTT. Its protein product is CASSQDSGVGTGELFF.

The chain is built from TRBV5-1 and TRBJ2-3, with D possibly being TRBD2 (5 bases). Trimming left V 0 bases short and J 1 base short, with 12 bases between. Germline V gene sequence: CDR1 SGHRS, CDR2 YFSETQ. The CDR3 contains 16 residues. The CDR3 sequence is CASSLDGKVGTDTQYF. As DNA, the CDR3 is TGCGCCAGCAGCTTGGACGGGAAGGTGGGCACAGATACGCAGTATTTT.